The 31 T cell receptor beta chains below all came from one sample that was sequenced in a study of blood T cell repertoires in COVID-19. Assay used: immunoSEQ multiplex PCR; TCRdb lists only in-frame clones, some missing. The sample carries fewer than 300,000 clones, 70% to 90% recorded once. Material: PBMCs or T cells enriched from blood (not recorded which). The receptors derive from a woman in her twenties or thirties who had recovered from COVID-19.

The chain employs TRBV5-1 and TRBJ2-2; TRBD1 is a possible D gene (5 bases). There are 15 residues in the CDR3. The germline gives CDR1 SGHRS, CDR2 YFSETQ. The germline V and J ends were trimmed by 5 bases and 1 base, with 12 bases remaining between them. The CDR3 is CASSLQGLNTGELFF. The CDR3 DNA follows: TGCGCCAGCAGTCTTCAGGGATTGAACACCGGGGAGCTGTTTTTT.

The gene calls are TRBV7-2 and TRBJ2-7; possible D gene TRBD1, 6 bases. Germline V CDR1 and CDR2: SGHTA, FQGNSA. V gave up 5 bases and J gave up 3 bases, with 14 bases separating them. The CDR3 loop spans 14 amino acids. The CDR3 DNA sequence: TGTGCCAGCAGCCAACAGGGCCGTAGCTACGAGCAGTACTTC. It yields the protein CASSQQGRSYEQYF.

J is TRBJ1-2 and V is TRBV18; D not resolved. Per the germline V gene, CDR1 is KGHSH and CDR2 is LQKENI. Trimming left V 0 bases short and J 4 bases short, with 6 bases between. CDR3 length: 13 amino acids. The CDR3: CASSPPAGYGYTF. The CDR3 bases are TGTGCCAGCTCACCACCGGCGGGCTATGGCTACACCTTC.

CDR3 region: CASSLRPVGTNNQPQHF. CDR3 nucleotides: TGCGCCAGCAGCTTGCGCCCGGTTGGGACAAACAATCAGCCCCAGCATTTT. The chain couples TRBV5-1 to TRBJ1-5; maybe TRBD1 (6 bases). Germline CDR1 SGHRS, CDR2 YFSETQ. Between the trimmed V and J ends, which lost 1 base and 3 bases, there was a span of 17 bases. The CDR3 extends over 17 amino acids.

V gene TRBV7-8 combines with J gene TRBJ1-4; D perhaps matches TRBD1 (5 bases). The V end lost 5 bases, the J end lost 4 bases, and 8 bases lay between the germline ends. Germline values: CDR1 SGHVS, CDR2 FQNEAQ. This CDR3 has 13 amino acids. The CDR3: CASSRGLNEKLFF. In DNA form, the CDR3 reads TGTGCCAGCAGCCGGGGACTTAATGAAAAACTGTTTTTT.

As DNA, the CDR3 is TGTGCCAGCAGCTCGAGGACAGGGGACGGCTACACCTTC. Protein: CASSSRTGDGYTF. V gene TRBV5-5 combines with J gene TRBJ1-2; 9 bases match TRBD1. V shed 3 bases, J shed 8 bases, and the junction held 5 bases outside the gene matches. The CDR3 is 13 amino acids. CDR1 is SGHKS and CDR2 is YYEKEE in the germline V gene (reference sequence).

The CDR3 nucleotides read TGTGCCAGCCGACAAGGGGGTACGGGGGGCTACACCTTC. Protein: CASRQGGTGGYTF. The rearrangement links TRBV3-1 (or the pseudogene TRBV3-2) to TRBJ1-2; D might be TRBD1 (6 bases). Trimming shortened V by 8 bases and J by 8 bases, and 18 bases separated the two germline ends. Germline V lookup: CDR1 LGHDT, CDR2 YNNKEL (reference sequence). The CDR3 sequence is 13 residues long.

The chain recombines TRBV7-9 with TRBJ1-1; possibly TRBD1 for D (6 bases). This CDR3 contains 17 residues. Germline loops: CDR1 SEHNR, CDR2 FQNEAQ (reference sequence). Deletions cut 7 bases from V and 1 base from J, with 22 bases between. The CDR3 DNA reads TGTGCCAGCACCCCCGGGGGGGGCGAAGTGAGGAACACTGAAGCTTTCTTT. The encoded protein is CASTPGGGEVRNTEAFF.

The V and J genes are TRBV25-1 and TRBJ1-1, with 8 bases that match TRBD1. The V segment lost 6 bases and the J segment 5 bases; nucleotides outside the gene matches: 5. Germline V gives CDR1 MGHDK, CDR2 SYGVNS. The CDR3 length is 13 residues. As DNA, the CDR3 is TGTGCCAGCAGGAACAGGGGGGAGACTGAAGCTTTCTTT. It encodes CASRNRGETEAFF.

The chain carries TRBV23-1 and TRBJ1-2; D perhaps matches TRBD1 (5 bases). TRBV23-1 is noted as an ORF with a role that remains uncertain. The CDR3 sequence is 16 residues long. Trimming cost V 2 bases and J 7 bases, with 20 bases left between them. DNA of the CDR3: TGCGCCAGCAGTCAAATAGCCCGCGGGGGATCAACTGGCTACACCTTC. Translating gives CASSQIARGGSTGYTF.

The chain recombines TRBV7-6 with TRBJ2-1; 10 positions agree with TRBD2. This CDR3 comprises 19 residues. The trim removed 5 bases at V and 4 bases at J, leaving 17 bases unmatched. Germline assignment: CDR1 SGHVS and CDR2 FNYEAQ. CDR3 coding DNA: TGTGCCAGCAGCACCCACAGGAATAGCGGGAGGCCGAAGTACAATGAGCAGTTCTTC. This sequence encodes CASSTHRNSGRPKYNEQFF.

The gene calls are TRBV2 and TRBJ2-5; D ambiguous. The CDR3 totals 16 residues. The ends were cut back, 8 bases at V and 2 bases at J, with 21 bases in the middle. Germline CDR1 SNHLY, CDR2 FYNNEI. CDR3: CASEKRPGSTQETQYF. CDR3 coding DNA: TGTGCCAGCGAAAAAAGGCCCGGTTCGACTCAAGAGACCCAGTACTTC.

The chain recombines TRBV7-3 with TRBJ1-2; a possible D gene is TRBD1 (5 bases). Germline values: CDR1 SGHTA, CDR2 FQGTGA. With 2 bases removed from V and 4 bases from J, the gap between germline ends came to 8 bases. This CDR3 contains 13 residues. CDR3 sequence reads: CASSLDSVYGYTF. CDR3 bases: TGTGCCAGCAGCTTAGACAGCGTCTATGGCTACACCTTC.

The chain is built from TRBV19 and TRBJ2-7, with 8 positions matching TRBD1. The CDR3 has 13 amino acids. CDR1 LNHDA and CDR2 SQIVND come from the germline V gene (reference sequence). V was clipped by 5 bases and J by 6 bases; unmatched bases: 6. CDR3 residues: CASSQTGGSEQYF. CDR3 bases: TGTGCCAGTAGTCAAACAGGGGGAAGCGAGCAGTACTTC.

The chain couples TRBV27 to TRBJ1-6, with D hard to call. The V end was cut by 4 bases, the J end by 12 bases, with 16 bases between. The CDR3 covers 14 residues. Germline assignment: CDR1 MNHEY and CDR2 SMNVEV (reference sequence). CDR3 residues: CASSSPGLVVPLHF. The DNA of the CDR3 is TGTGCCAGCAGTTCCCCGGGGTTAGTAGTACCCCTCCACTTT.

CDR3 DNA sequence: TGCGCCAGCAGCCACGCACCCAGGGATGGCTACACCTTC. It translates to CASSHAPRDGYTF. The gene calls are TRBV4-1 and TRBJ1-2, with D possibly matching TRBD1 (5 bases). This CDR3 contains 13 residues. Trimming removed 3 bases from V and 6 bases from J, with 11 bases in between. Looked up from germline, CDR1 is MGHRA and CDR2 is YSYEKL.

This clone was counted a few times. The V and J genes are TRBV11-2 and TRBJ1-5, with D possibly being TRBD1 (5 bases). The germline V and J ends were trimmed by 5 bases and 7 bases, with 15 bases remaining between them. CDR1 is SGHAT, CDR2 FQNNGV, per germline. This CDR3 comprises 14 residues. In DNA, the CDR3 is TGTGCCAGCAGCCAGGGTGGGGTGGCGCAGCCCCAGCATTTT. Protein sequence: CASSQGGVAQPQHF.

This rearrangement joins TRBV10-3 to TRBJ1-6; 8 positions agree with TRBD1. This CDR3 spans 16 amino acids. V shed 5 bases and J 7 bases; nucleotides not matched to a gene: 10. Germline CDR1 ENHRY, CDR2 SYGVKD. The CDR3 is CAISLRRTGTNSPLHF. CDR3 DNA: TGTGCCATCAGTCTCCGCCGGACAGGGACGAATTCACCCCTCCACTTT.

The rearrangement links TRBV19 to TRBJ2-1, with TRBD1 matching over 8 bases. The germline gives CDR1 LNHDA, CDR2 SQIVND (reference sequence). The CDR3 runs 15 residues. V lost 6 bases and J lost 2; bases outside the gene matches: 6. CDR3 DNA: TGTGCCAGTAGCACCCGGACAGGGACCTACAATGAGCAGTTCTTC. This codes for CASSTRTGTYNEQFF.

CDR3 loop: CASSPLAGNTGELFF. The DNA for the CDR3 is TGTGCCAGCAGCCCCCTAGCAGGGAACACCGGGGAGCTGTTTTTT. The rearrangement uses TRBV14 and TRBJ2-2, with a tentative D call TRBD2 (5 bases). Trimming took off 4 bases at V and 1 base at J, with 10 bases between the two ends. CDR1 is SGHDN and CDR2 is FVKESK in the germline V gene. This CDR3 contains 15 residues.

The gene calls are TRBV7-9 and TRBJ2-5; 11 bases match TRBD2. CDR1 and CDR2 from the germline V gene are SEHNR and FQNEAQ (reference sequence). Trimming cost V 0 bases and J 5 bases; bases outside gene matches: 8. This CDR3 comprises 17 residues. CDR3 bases: TGTGCCAGCAGCTTAGCGGAGGCGGCTAGCGGGAGGGAGACCCAGTACTTC. Protein product: CASSLAEAASGRETQYF.

CDR3 loop: CASQRQGAMNTEAFF. CDR3 bases: TGTGCCAGCCAGAGACAGGGGGCCATGAACACTGAAGCTTTCTTT. The chain couples TRBV28 to TRBJ1-1; 10 bases match TRBD1. V was clipped by 8 bases and J by 0 bases; unmatched bases: 6. Per the germline V gene, CDR1 is MDHEN and CDR2 is SYDVKM. The CDR3 spans 15 residues. Using reference TRBV28 and TRBJ1-1 for the parts outside the CDR3, the full variable domain is DVKVTQSSRYLVKRTGEKVFLECVQDMDHENMFWYRQDPGLGLRLIYFSYDVKMKEKGDIPEGYSVSREKKERFSLILESASTNQTSMYLCASQRQGAMNTEAFFGQGTRLTVV.

The chain links TRBV6-5 to TRBJ1-6; tentative D call: TRBD1 (6 bases). CDR3 length: 12 amino acids. The V and J ends lost 6 bases and 16 bases respectively, with 16 bases between them. From germline, CDR1 is MNHEY and CDR2 SVGAGI. CDR3 sequence (DNA): TGTGCCAGCAGAAAGGACAGCCCTAGTCTCCACTTT. Translation: CASRKDSPSLHF.

V gene TRBV7-9 combines with J gene TRBJ1-4, with D perhaps TRBD1 (6 bases). Between the trimmed V and J ends, which lost 5 bases and 4 bases, there was a span of 8 bases. The CDR3 is 13 residues long. CDR1 SEHNR and CDR2 FQNEAQ come from the germline V gene (reference sequence). Here the CDR3 DNA reads TGTGCCAGCAGCAAACAGGGTAATGAAAAACTGTTTTTT. Translated: CASSKQGNEKLFF.

The J gene is TRBJ2-5, the V gene TRBV11-2; D is possibly TRBD1 (5 bases). CDR1 SGHAT and CDR2 FQNNGV come from the germline V gene. V was trimmed by 5 bases and J by 1 base, leaving 11 bases between them. CDR3 length equals 14 residues. CDR3 bases: TGTGCCAGCAGCCACAGGTACCCCCAAGAGACCCAGTACTTC. It specifies CASSHRYPQETQYF.

The count of this clone is one. The chain is built from TRBV12-3 or TRBV12-4 and TRBJ1-2; D might be TRBD1 (6 bases). V lost 3 bases to trimming and J lost 6 bases, with 11 bases between them. This CDR3 contains 13 residues. The CDR3 nucleotides read TGTGCCAGCAGTTTGGGGGCAGGGCATGGCTACACCTTC. This codes for CASSLGAGHGYTF.

V and J are TRBV6-5 and TRBJ2-7, with 8 nucleotides matching TRBD2. The CDR3 is 15 residues long. J was trimmed by 4 bases and V by 7 bases; bases with no gene match: 12. Germline CDR1 reads MNHEY; CDR2 reads SVGAGI. The CDR3 nucleotides are TGTGCCAGCACCTTCCATGCGGGAGGAAAGTACGAGCAGTACTTC. It specifies CASTFHAGGKYEQYF.

This chain joins TRBV28 and TRBJ1-2; D possibly corresponds to TRBD1 (6 bases). V was shortened by 8 bases and J by 8 bases, with 21 bases between the two germline ends. In germline, CDR1 is MDHEN, CDR2 SYDVKM. CDR3 length equals 14 residues. CDR3: CASYRQAFPLGYTF. CDR3 sequence (DNA): TGTGCCAGCTACCGACAGGCATTTCCTCTCGGCTACACCTTC.

The chain links TRBV13 to TRBJ2-5, with 9 bases fitting TRBD2. This CDR3 spans 16 amino acids. V trimming: 5 bases; J trimming: 1 base; junction bases outside the gene matches: 8. Germline values: CDR1 PRHDT, CDR2 FYEKMQ (reference sequence). The CDR3 bases are TGTGCCAGCAGCGCAATAGCGGGGGTCGGCCAAGAGACCCAGTACTTC. It codes for CASSAIAGVGQETQYF.

This chain joins TRBV7-7 and TRBJ2-5; D is uncertain. Germline CDR1 SSHAT, CDR2 FNYEAQ (reference sequence). The CDR3 has 14 residues. V lost 1 base and J 5 bases, leaving 11 bases between the germline ends. The CDR3 DNA reads as TGTGCCAGCAGCTTAGATGCTACAGTCGAGACCCAGTACTTC. Amino acids: CASSLDATVETQYF.

The V call is TRBV6-5, the J call TRBJ2-2, with 8 nucleotides matching TRBD2. Germline trimming cut 6 bases from V and 3 bases from J; bases unmatched to any gene: 6. The CDR3 has 15 amino acids. Germline V gene sequence: CDR1 MNHEY, CDR2 SVGAGI. The CDR3 sequence is CASSPTGGDTGELFF. The CDR3, as DNA: TGTGCCAGCAGCCCGACGGGGGGGGACACCGGGGAGCTGTTTTTT.